The next 6 T cell receptor beta chains were all read from a single sample in a study of cytomegalovirus exposure and HLA in healthy donors. The PCR made use of 60 Vbeta and 13 Jbeta primers. Profiled with immunoSEQ multiplex PCR; TCRdb holds only in-frame clones, not every one. The repertoire holds around 50,000 clones, with around 85% as singletons. What was sequenced was PBMCs. The receptor source for this set is a man aged 35 to 55 in good health and CMV-seronegative.

Concerning this clone: An end of the junction differs from the germline gene, which may be a read error. V usage is TRBV5-6 and J usage is TRBJ1-1; unclear D gene. The CDR3 runs 14 residues. Per the germline V gene, CDR1 is SGHDT and CDR2 is YYEEEE. For the CDR3, the DNA is TGTGCCAGCAGCTTGGGTTCGGGGTTGTGGATTGTTTACTTT. It translates to CASSLGSGLWIVYF.

This clone was found once. This sequence joins TRBV11-3 and TRBJ2-3; 7 bases align to TRBD1. This CDR3 is 15 amino acids long. Germline assignment: CDR1 SGHNT and CDR2 YENEEA. The V segment lost 5 bases and the J segment 4 bases; nucleotides outside the gene matches: 9. The CDR3 is CASSARQGFPDTQYF. The CDR3 region has the DNA TGTGCCAGCAGCGCCAGACAGGGATTCCCAGATACGCAGTATTTT.

The CDR3 sequence is CASSRLTGDEQFF. Here the CDR3 DNA reads TGTGCCAGCAGCAGACTCACCGGGGATGAGCAGTTCTTC. This chain uses TRBV2 with TRBJ2-1, with D tentatively TRBD2 (5 bases). The CDR3 has 13 amino acids. The germline gives CDR1 SNHLY, CDR2 FYNNEI. V lost 6 bases, J lost 8 bases, and 14 bases lay in between.

The chain is built from TRBV6-5 and TRBJ1-2, with D tentatively TRBD1 (5 bases). CDR1 and CDR2 from the germline V gene are MNHEY and SVGAGI. The length of the CDR3 is 13 residues. Trimming shortened V by 6 bases and J by 8 bases, and 16 bases separated the two germline ends. The CDR3 coding sequence is TGTGCCAGCAGCCTCGGGGGAGCTCGGGGCTACACCTTC. This codes for CASSLGGARGYTF.

This chain connects TRBV6-5 to TRBJ2-7; 7 bases line up with TRBD1. The junction had 9 bases not matched to a gene; V was cut back by 6 bases and J by 1 base. CDR1 and CDR2 from the germline V gene are MNHEY and SVGAGI. The CDR3 has 15 residues. CDR3 nucleotides: TGTGCCAGCAGGGCCGGGACAGCGTATTCCTACGAGCAGTACGTC. Translating gives CASRAGTAYSYEQYV.

This clone was observed once. V usage is TRBV7-9 and J usage is TRBJ2-3, with TRBD2 matching 9 bases. From germline, CDR1 is SEHNR and CDR2 FQNEAQ (reference sequence). This CDR3 is 16 amino acids long. With 5 bases clipped from V and 0 bases from J, the junction kept 6 bases outside the gene matches. The CDR3 bases are TGTGCCAGCAGCCGCCAAGCGGGGGGAAGCACAGATACGCAGTATTTT. It is translated as CASSRQAGGSTDTQYF.